The clone carrying this TCR beta chain showed up just a few times. From germline, CDR1 is SGHTA and CDR2 FQGNSA. The CDR3 is 13 amino acids. V was pared by 5 bases and J by 7 bases, with 4 bases of the junction left unmatched. TCRdb recomputed calls from the RT-PCR reads with MiXCR, one row per CDR3 protein. Counted here are about 700,000 distinct CDR3 sequences, approximately 15% occurring once; the ten biggest clones make up about 3.6%. The sequencing input was memory CD4+ T cells from blood. The TCR comes from a female donor in good health, serving as a healthy control. The chain has TRBV7-2 and TRBJ1-5, with 8 nucleotides matching TRBD1. In nucleotides, the CDR3 is TGTGCCAGCAGCCCGACAGGGGAGCAGCCCCAGCATTTT. It is translated as CASSPTGEQPQHF.